The rows below give T cell receptor beta chains drawn from one sample of a study of T-cell memory formation after mild COVID-19. Via MiXCR, TCRdb re-called the 5' RACE reads, giving one row per CDR3 protein. The table has more than 350,000 distinct CDR3 sequences, 16% seen once. Sequencing was done on a sample of PBMCs or a T cell subset sorted from them (not recorded which). Every receptor here comes from a man aged 18 to 30 who had mild COVID-19 (a few samples of this study predate the infection). Cell type and time point are not known. The CDR3 runs from the conserved cysteine through the conserved F or W. The D gene is left open where the match is weak. Size is omitted from some rows. Given values are once, few, many or a class for expanded clones.

v_gene,abundance,d_gene,j_gene,CDR3aa,CDR3nt
TRBV5-1,-,-,TRBJ1-2,CASSWEQASYGYTF,TGCGCCAGCAGCTGGGAACAGGCCTCCTATGGCTACACCTTC
TRBV4-1,-,-,TRBJ2-7,CASSRQVNYEQYF,TGCGCCAGCAGCCGACAGGTTAACTACGAGCAGTACTTC
TRBV9,few,TRBD2,TRBJ2-5,CASSGGYTSGGYQETQYF,TGTGCCAGCAGCGGGGGGTACACTAGCGGGGGGTACCAAGAGACCCAGTACTTC
TRBV12-3/TRBV12-4,-,-,TRBJ1-5,CASERDGNQPQHF,TGTGCCAGCGAGAGGGATGGCAATCAGCCCCAGCATTTT
TRBV7-9,few,TRBD1,TRBJ2-3,CASSFLALDRGLLSDTQYF,TGTGCCAGCAGCTTCCTAGCCTTAGACAGGGGGCTACTCTCAGATACGCAGTATTTT
TRBV20-1,-,-,TRBJ2-7,CSARVLEGTLPYEQYF,TGCAGTGCTAGAGTGTTAGAGGGGACCTTACCCTACGAGCAGTACTTC
TRBV6-5,-,-,TRBJ2-6,CASSYSGTGANVLTF,TGTGCCAGCAGTTACAGTGGGACTGGGGCCAACGTCCTGACTTTC
TRBV5-1,many,TRBD2,TRBJ2-3,CASSLSASGGYTDTQYF,TGCGCCAGCAGCTTGTCGGCTAGCGGGGGATACACAGATACGCAGTATTTT
TRBV7-8,few,-,TRBJ2-1,CASSLVSTEQFF,TGTGCCAGCAGCTTAGTGAGCACTGAGCAGTTCTTC
TRBV7-2,-,-,TRBJ1-2,CASSPQTYGYTF,TGTGCCAGCAGCCCTCAGACCTATGGCTACACCTTC
TRBV10-3,-,-,TRBJ1-1,CAISEITNTEAFF,TGTGCCATCAGTGAGATCACGAACACTGAAGCTTTCTTT
TRBV5-1,-,-,TRBJ1-1,CASSRESGREAFF,TGCGCCAGCAGCCGAGAATCCGGCCGAGAAGCTTTCTTT
TRBV12-3/TRBV12-4,many,-,TRBJ1-1,CASSFSAGYTAFF,TGTGCCAGCAGTTTTTCGGCAGGTTATACAGCTTTCTTT
TRBV20-1,few,TRBD1,TRBJ1-1,CSASAGGSSTEAFF,TGCAGTGCTAGTGCAGGGGGCTCTTCAACTGAAGCTTTCTTT
TRBV2,-,-,TRBJ2-1,CASRASGIYNEQFF,TGTGCCAGCAGAGCCTCCGGGATATACAATGAGCAGTTCTTC
TRBV24-1,-,-,TRBJ1-1,CATRAGSATEAFF,TGTGCCACCAGAGCAGGGTCGGCCACTGAAGCTTTCTTT
TRBV19,few,-,TRBJ2-1,CASSVSGGALNEQFF,TGTGCCAGTAGTGTTAGCGGTGGGGCTCTCAATGAGCAGTTCTTC
TRBV4-2,few,-,TRBJ1-5,CASSHRGRPQHF,TGTGCCAGCAGCCACCGGGGGAGACCCCAGCATTTT
TRBV7-2,many,-,TRBJ2-1,CASSSIPGTVYYNEQFF,TGTGCCAGCAGCTCCATTCCCGGGACTGTCTACTACAATGAGCAGTTCTTC
TRBV7-2,few,-,TRBJ1-6,CASSFGSPLHF,TGTGCCAGCAGCTTCGGTTCACCCCTCCACTTT
TRBV20-1,few,-,TRBJ2-7,CSAGRGASYEQYF,TGCAGTGCTGGCCGGGGAGCATCCTACGAGCAGTACTTC
TRBV29-1,-,-,TRBJ2-2,CSVAQGYTGELFF,TGCAGCGTTGCTCAGGGCTACACCGGGGAGCTGTTTTTT
TRBV6-5,few,TRBD1,TRBJ1-2,CASSYTRTGGRDGYTF,TGTGCCAGCAGTTACACTCGGACAGGGGGTAGAGATGGCTACACCTTC
TRBV7-2,-,-,TRBJ2-5,CASSLGESSSGETQYF,TGTGCCAGCAGCTTAGGAGAATCTAGCTCCGGGGAGACCCAGTACTTC
TRBV12-3/TRBV12-4,many,-,TRBJ1-1,CASSWTENTEAFF,TGTGCCAGCAGTTGGACAGAGAACACTGAAGCTTTCTTT
TRBV24-1,-,TRBD1,TRBJ1-2,CATSETGTGYGYTF,TGTGCCACCAGTGAGACCGGGACAGGGTATGGCTACACCTTC
TRBV4-1,-,-,TRBJ2-7,CASSQVATYEQYF,TGCGCCAGCAGCCAAGTGGCGACCTACGAGCAGTACTTC
TRBV5-1,-,-,TRBJ1-1,CASSFQAGNTEAFF,TGCGCCAGCAGCTTCCAGGCGGGGAACACTGAAGCTTTCTTT
TRBV9,few,TRBD1,TRBJ1-2,CASSAQQGVYGYTF,TGTGCCAGCAGCGCCCAACAGGGGGTCTATGGCTACACCTTC
TRBV6-2/TRBV6-3,few,TRBD2,TRBJ2-2,CASTLFHPTSGNTGELFF,TGTGCCAGCACCCTATTCCATCCGACTAGCGGAAACACCGGGGAGCTGTTTTTT
TRBV4-3,-,-,TRBJ1-2,CASSQDSESSYGYTF,TGCGCCAGCAGCCAAGACTCAGAGAGTAGCTATGGCTACACCTTC
TRBV7-7,few,TRBD2,TRBJ2-3,CASSRGRGGSDTQYF,TGTGCTAGCAGCCGAGGACGGGGGGGATCAGATACGCAGTATTTT
TRBV29-1,-,TRBD1,TRBJ1-6,CSVGQGGDSPLHF,TGCAGCGTTGGACAGGGAGGGGATTCACCCCTCCACTTT
TRBV5-1,-,TRBD1,TRBJ2-2,CASSSDRVDTGELFF,TGCGCCAGCAGCTCGGACAGGGTGGACACCGGGGAGCTGTTTTTT
TRBV4-1,many,-,TRBJ2-5,CASSRPPAPGETQYF,TGCGCCAGCAGCCGCCCTCCAGCACCGGGAGAGACCCAGTACTTC
TRBV4-2,-,TRBD1,TRBJ2-7,CASSQVATGAYEQYF,TGTGCCAGCAGCCAAGTAGCCACAGGGGCCTACGAGCAGTACTTC
TRBV6-6,once,TRBD1,TRBJ1-4,CASRTGQTNEKLFF,TGTGCCAGCAGAACGGGACAGACTAATGAAAAACTGTTTTTT
TRBV6-2/TRBV6-3,-,TRBD1,TRBJ1-1,CASSWGDRVNTEAFF,TGTGCCAGCAGTTGGGGAGACAGGGTGAACACTGAAGCTTTCTTT
TRBV5-1,many,-,TRBJ1-2,CASTRGQGNYGYTF,TGCGCCAGCACCCGCGGCCAGGGGAACTATGGCTACACCTTC
TRBV7-3,-,TRBD1,TRBJ1-2,CASSLSPDRGAYGYTF,TGTGCCAGCAGCTTATCCCCGGACAGGGGCGCCTATGGCTACACCTTC
TRBV18,-,-,TRBJ2-3,CASAHDRADTQYF,TGTGCCAGCGCACATGACAGAGCAGATACGCAGTATTTT
TRBV5-6,-,TRBD1,TRBJ2-1,CPSSEPPGTATYNEQFF,TGCCCCAGCAGCGAACCTCCCGGGACAGCAACCTACAATGAGCAGTTCTTC
TRBV7-9,few,-,TRBJ1-5,CASSLTRGYSNQPQHF,TGTGCCAGCAGCTTAACTCGGGGGTATAGCAATCAGCCCCAGCATTTT
TRBV7-8,many,TRBD1,TRBJ1-5,CASSPDRGTRYSNQPQHF,TGTGCCAGCAGCCCCGACAGGGGGACCAGATATAGCAATCAGCCCCAGCATTTT
TRBV7-9,few,TRBD1,TRBJ2-1,CASRDRGTYNEQFF,TGTGCCAGCAGAGACAGGGGGACCTACAATGAGCAGTTCTTC
TRBV9,-,TRBD1,TRBJ1-1,CASSSSLGQGGEAFF,TGTGCCAGCAGCTCCTCTCTGGGGCAGGGGGGTGAAGCTTTCTTT
TRBV6-2/TRBV6-3,-,-,TRBJ1-2,CASSTTPHGYTF,TGTGCCAGCAGTACCACCCCTCATGGCTACACCTTC
TRBV7-9,few,-,TRBJ1-1,CASSLSDTEAFF,TGTGCCAGCAGCTTGAGTGACACTGAAGCTTTCTTT
TRBV20-1,-,-,TRBJ2-7,CSASRGDEQYF,TGCAGTGCTAGTCGAGGGGACGAGCAGTACTTC
TRBV5-1,-,TRBD2,TRBJ2-3,CASSILTSGKRTDTQYF,TGCGCCAGCAGCATCCTGACTAGCGGGAAGCGCACAGATACGCAGTATTTT
TRBV30,-,TRBD1,TRBJ2-1,CALGQGWEQFF,TGTGCCTTAGGACAGGGATGGGAGCAGTTCTTC
TRBV4-3,-,-,TRBJ2-5,CASSQDASLGTQYF,TGCGCCAGCAGCCAAGACGCCAGCTTGGGGACCCAGTACTTC
TRBV7-8,few,-,TRBJ2-5,CASSSRRIAQETQYF,TGTGCCAGCAGCTCCCGGCGGATAGCCCAAGAGACCCAGTACTTC
TRBV5-4,once,-,TRBJ2-2,CASSPPLETGELFF,TGTGCCAGCAGCCCGCCCCTAGAAACCGGGGAGCTGTTTTTT
TRBV5-1,few,TRBD1,TRBJ2-1,CASSPGQGAGDEQFF,TGCGCCAGCAGCCCCGGACAGGGGGCTGGCGATGAGCAGTTCTTC
TRBV20-1,-,-,TRBJ2-1,CSARESPGPPPYNEQFF,TGCAGTGCTAGAGAGTCTCCGGGCCCCCCGCCCTACAATGAGCAGTTCTTC
TRBV21-1,few,-,TRBJ2-1,CASSKGAGCYNEQFF,TGTGCCAGCAGCAAAGGAGCAGGGTGCTACAATGAGCAGTTCTTC
TRBV9,-,TRBD2,TRBJ2-2,CASRTSGDSNTGELFF,TGTGCCAGCAGGACTAGCGGGGATTCGAACACCGGGGAGCTGTTTTTT
TRBV4-3,-,-,TRBJ2-1,CASSQGIKVAEQFF,TGCGCCAGCAGCCAAGGGATAAAAGTCGCTGAGCAGTTCTTC
TRBV7-9,few,-,TRBJ2-2,CASSSKRARNTGELFF,TGTGCCAGCAGCTCCAAGCGGGCCCGGAACACCGGGGAGCTGTTTTTT